This T cell receptor (beta chain) was observed in a study of blood T cell repertoires in COVID-19. Study as a whole: Acute and convalescent COVID-19 specimens originated in the United States, Italy and Spain. From T cells, B-cell-depleted T cells, or PBMCs came the material, which was cDNA or gDNA.

Study processing details: The assay estimated nucleated cells by amplifying reference gene primers. Sequenced by immunoSEQ multiplex PCR; TCRdb stores in-frame clones only, minus some. The D gene and trimming were derived from the DNA, and the V and J assignments and clone size from that table. The sample yields approximately 120,000 clones, 75% to 90% seen once. CDR1 is GTSNPN, CDR2 SVGIG, per germline (reference sequence). The CDR3 has 13 residues. The V end lost 4 bases, the J end lost 1 base, and 10 bases lay between the germline ends. The receptor was derived from a human donor in a cohort sampled during active COVID-19. The sequencing sample was made of peripheral blood. This sequence joins TRBV30 and TRBJ1-1, with D tentatively TRBD1 (6 bases). CDR3 protein: CAWNPGENTEAFF. DNA of the CDR3: TGTGCCTGGAACCCAGGGGAGAACACTGAAGCTTTCTTT. Using reference TRBV30 and TRBJ1-1 for the parts outside the CDR3, the full variable domain is SQTIHQWPATLVQPVGSPLSLECTVEGTSNPNLYWYRQAAGRGLQLLFYSVGIGQISSEVPQNLSASRPQDRQFILSSKKLLLSDSGFYLCAWNPGENTEAFFGQGTRLTVV.